Shown below are 14 T cell receptor beta chains from a single sample sequenced in a study of blood T cell repertoires in COVID-19. Method: immunoSEQ multiplex PCR; TCRdb's copy keeps in-frame clones and lacks some. The sample records some 130,000 clones, around four fifths being singletons. Sequenced sample: peripheral blood. These TCRs come from a man in his forties or fifties with active or convalescent COVID-19.

This clone was detected a few times. J is TRBJ1-6 and V is TRBV9, with 7 bases aligning to TRBD1. The CDR3 is 16 residues long. Germline CDR1 SGDLS, CDR2 YYNGEE. Trimming cost V 5 bases and J 6 bases; bases outside gene matches: 11. The DNA of the CDR3 is TGTGCCAGCAGTCCATCGGGACAGATGCTTAATTCACCCCTCCACTTT. It translates to CASSPSGQMLNSPLHF. Complete variable domain (other parts from reference TRBV9 and TRBJ1-6): DSGVTQTPKHLITATGQRVTLRCSPRSGDLSVYWYQQSLDQGLQFLIQYYNGEERAKGNILERFSAQQFPDLHSELNLSSLELGDSALYFCASSPSGQMLNSPLHFGNGTRLTVT.

The chain has TRBV9 and TRBJ2-7; the match to TRBD1 covers 8 bases. Unmatched junction bases numbered 5, after V lost 3 bases and J lost 0 bases. The CDR3 totals 15 residues. CDR1 is SGDLS, CDR2 YYNGEE, per germline. The CDR3 DNA reads TGTGCCAGCAGCGCTACAGGGGGAACCTCCTACGAGCAGTACTTC. Its translation: CASSATGGTSYEQYF.

The genes are TRBV9 and TRBJ1-3, with D hard to call. The CDR3 runs 16 residues. Germline V lookup: CDR1 SGDLS, CDR2 YYNGEE. The V end lost 6 bases, the J end lost 0 bases, and 16 bases lay between the germline ends. The CDR3 region has the DNA TGTGCCAGCACCAGTAGCAGTCCCAGCTCTGGAAACACCATATATTTT. This gives the protein CASTSSSPSSGNTIYF.

There are a few counts of this clone. The J gene is TRBJ2-5, the V gene TRBV5-4; 16 nucleotides agree with TRBD2. Looked up from germline, CDR1 is SGHNT and CDR2 is YYREEE (reference sequence). The CDR3 contains 17 residues. The junction had 2 bases not matched to a gene; V was cut back by 3 bases and J by 0 bases. CDR3 residues: CASSSGLAGGYQETQYF. As DNA, the CDR3 is TGTGCCAGCAGCTCGGGACTAGCGGGGGGGTACCAAGAGACCCAGTACTTC.

In the case of this clone: Other DNA sequences in this specimen translate into the identical CDR3. The gene calls are TRBV7-2 and TRBJ1-1; 8 bases agree with TRBD1. Germline assignment: CDR1 SGHTA and CDR2 FQGNSA. Trimming removed 1 base from V and 5 bases from J; junction bases left unmatched: 0. This CDR3 region has 13 residues. The CDR3 DNA reads as TGTGCCAGCAGCTTAGGACAGGGGACTGAAGCTTTCTTT. This codes for CASSLGQGTEAFF.

The chain's CDR3 is CASSDFSSKSYNEQFF. As DNA, the CDR3 is TGTGCCAGCAGTGATTTTTCTAGCAAATCCTACAATGAGCAGTTCTTC. The genes are TRBV6-1 and TRBJ2-1; tentative D call: TRBD2 (5 bases). The CDR3 consists of 16 residues. Trimming stripped 3 bases from V and 1 base from J, with 13 bases between. The germline V gene encodes CDR1 MNHNS and CDR2 SASEGT.

J is TRBJ1-1 and V is TRBV12-3 or TRBV12-4; D is perhaps TRBD1 (6 bases). There are 13 residues in the CDR3. Trimming removed 3 bases at V and 8 bases at J, with 13 bases between. DNA of the CDR3: TGTGCCAGCAGTTTCTCAGACAGGACCGAAGCTTTCTTT. Translation: CASSFSDRTEAFF.

This clone was detected only a few times. The same CDR3 also results from other DNA sequences found in this sample. The chain couples TRBV6-2 or TRBV6-3 to TRBJ2-2; D is undetermined. Germline V gives CDR1 MNHEY, CDR2 SVGEGT. V was clipped by 3 bases and J by 1 base, with 3 bases between them. The CDR3 loop spans 13 amino acids. DNA of the CDR3: TGTGCCAGCAGTTATCAGAACACCGGGGAGCTGTTTTTT. Translation: CASSYQNTGELFF.

This clone has a handful of counts. The CDR3 here is CASSLGQGAGSPLHF. The CDR3 bases are TGTGCCAGTAGTTTGGGACAGGGGGCTGGTTCACCCCTCCACTTT. The chain links TRBV19 to TRBJ1-6; 12 bases are shared with TRBD1. The CDR3 is 15 residues long. CDR1 is LNHDA, CDR2 SQIVND, per germline (reference sequence). The V gene end was trimmed by 5 bases and the J gene end by 9 bases; junction bases not matched to a gene: 5.

This sequence joins TRBV7-2 and TRBJ2-2, with 9 bases lining up with TRBD1. This CDR3 is 16 amino acids long. Germline loops: CDR1 SGHTA, CDR2 FQGNSA. V gave up 4 bases and J gave up 6 bases; unmatched junction bases: 9. This CDR3 is CASSSRGQGSSGELFF. The CDR3, as DNA: TGTGCCAGCAGCTCAAGAGGACAGGGGAGTTCCGGGGAGCTGTTTTTT.

The CDR3 sequence is CASSHKGGLGSPLHF. The CDR3 DNA reads as TGTGCCAGCAGCCACAAAGGGGGTCTCGGTTCACCCCTCCACTTT. The chain carries TRBV3-1 (or the pseudogene TRBV3-2) and TRBJ1-6; tentative D call: TRBD1 (6 bases). This CDR3 comprises 15 residues. With 3 bases removed from V and 9 bases from J, the gap between germline ends came to 15 bases. Per the germline V gene, CDR1 is LGHDT and CDR2 is YNNKEL (reference sequence).

The chain is built from TRBV5-6 and TRBJ1-4; D perhaps matches TRBD1 (6 bases). The length of the CDR3 is 15 residues. The V end was cut by 0 bases, the J end by 12 bases, with 18 bases between. Germline CDR1 is SGHDT and CDR2 is YYEEEE. DNA for the CDR3: TGTGCCAGCAGCTTGGTCGGTGGCAGGGGAATGGAACTGTTTTTT. Protein product: CASSLVGGRGMELFF.

The gene calls are TRBV7-6 and TRBJ2-7; D is unresolved. CDR3 length equals 14 residues. V was trimmed by 1 base and J by 3 bases, leaving 10 bases between them. CDR1 and CDR2 (germline): SGHVS, FNYEAQ. The DNA for the CDR3 is TGTGCCAGCAGCTTAGTCCTGGCAGGCTACGAGCAGTACTTC. Amino acids: CASSLVLAGYEQYF. The variable domain in full, with the rest retrieved from reference TRBV7-6 and TRBJ2-7, is GAGVSQSPRYKVTKRGQDVALRCDPISGHVSLYWYRQALGQGPEFLTYFNYEAQQDKSGLPNDRFSAERPEGSISTLTIQRTEQRDSAMYRCASSLVLAGYEQYFGPGTRLTVT.

The rearrangement joins TRBV6-5 to TRBJ2-1, with TRBD1 as a possible D gene (6 bases). The CDR3 has 13 amino acids. Germline V CDR1 and CDR2: MNHEY, SVGAGI. V was pared by 6 bases and J by 5 bases, with 11 bases between. The CDR3 DNA reads as TGTGCCAGCAGATTTGACAGGAACAATGAGCAGTTCTTC. Protein: CASRFDRNNEQFF.